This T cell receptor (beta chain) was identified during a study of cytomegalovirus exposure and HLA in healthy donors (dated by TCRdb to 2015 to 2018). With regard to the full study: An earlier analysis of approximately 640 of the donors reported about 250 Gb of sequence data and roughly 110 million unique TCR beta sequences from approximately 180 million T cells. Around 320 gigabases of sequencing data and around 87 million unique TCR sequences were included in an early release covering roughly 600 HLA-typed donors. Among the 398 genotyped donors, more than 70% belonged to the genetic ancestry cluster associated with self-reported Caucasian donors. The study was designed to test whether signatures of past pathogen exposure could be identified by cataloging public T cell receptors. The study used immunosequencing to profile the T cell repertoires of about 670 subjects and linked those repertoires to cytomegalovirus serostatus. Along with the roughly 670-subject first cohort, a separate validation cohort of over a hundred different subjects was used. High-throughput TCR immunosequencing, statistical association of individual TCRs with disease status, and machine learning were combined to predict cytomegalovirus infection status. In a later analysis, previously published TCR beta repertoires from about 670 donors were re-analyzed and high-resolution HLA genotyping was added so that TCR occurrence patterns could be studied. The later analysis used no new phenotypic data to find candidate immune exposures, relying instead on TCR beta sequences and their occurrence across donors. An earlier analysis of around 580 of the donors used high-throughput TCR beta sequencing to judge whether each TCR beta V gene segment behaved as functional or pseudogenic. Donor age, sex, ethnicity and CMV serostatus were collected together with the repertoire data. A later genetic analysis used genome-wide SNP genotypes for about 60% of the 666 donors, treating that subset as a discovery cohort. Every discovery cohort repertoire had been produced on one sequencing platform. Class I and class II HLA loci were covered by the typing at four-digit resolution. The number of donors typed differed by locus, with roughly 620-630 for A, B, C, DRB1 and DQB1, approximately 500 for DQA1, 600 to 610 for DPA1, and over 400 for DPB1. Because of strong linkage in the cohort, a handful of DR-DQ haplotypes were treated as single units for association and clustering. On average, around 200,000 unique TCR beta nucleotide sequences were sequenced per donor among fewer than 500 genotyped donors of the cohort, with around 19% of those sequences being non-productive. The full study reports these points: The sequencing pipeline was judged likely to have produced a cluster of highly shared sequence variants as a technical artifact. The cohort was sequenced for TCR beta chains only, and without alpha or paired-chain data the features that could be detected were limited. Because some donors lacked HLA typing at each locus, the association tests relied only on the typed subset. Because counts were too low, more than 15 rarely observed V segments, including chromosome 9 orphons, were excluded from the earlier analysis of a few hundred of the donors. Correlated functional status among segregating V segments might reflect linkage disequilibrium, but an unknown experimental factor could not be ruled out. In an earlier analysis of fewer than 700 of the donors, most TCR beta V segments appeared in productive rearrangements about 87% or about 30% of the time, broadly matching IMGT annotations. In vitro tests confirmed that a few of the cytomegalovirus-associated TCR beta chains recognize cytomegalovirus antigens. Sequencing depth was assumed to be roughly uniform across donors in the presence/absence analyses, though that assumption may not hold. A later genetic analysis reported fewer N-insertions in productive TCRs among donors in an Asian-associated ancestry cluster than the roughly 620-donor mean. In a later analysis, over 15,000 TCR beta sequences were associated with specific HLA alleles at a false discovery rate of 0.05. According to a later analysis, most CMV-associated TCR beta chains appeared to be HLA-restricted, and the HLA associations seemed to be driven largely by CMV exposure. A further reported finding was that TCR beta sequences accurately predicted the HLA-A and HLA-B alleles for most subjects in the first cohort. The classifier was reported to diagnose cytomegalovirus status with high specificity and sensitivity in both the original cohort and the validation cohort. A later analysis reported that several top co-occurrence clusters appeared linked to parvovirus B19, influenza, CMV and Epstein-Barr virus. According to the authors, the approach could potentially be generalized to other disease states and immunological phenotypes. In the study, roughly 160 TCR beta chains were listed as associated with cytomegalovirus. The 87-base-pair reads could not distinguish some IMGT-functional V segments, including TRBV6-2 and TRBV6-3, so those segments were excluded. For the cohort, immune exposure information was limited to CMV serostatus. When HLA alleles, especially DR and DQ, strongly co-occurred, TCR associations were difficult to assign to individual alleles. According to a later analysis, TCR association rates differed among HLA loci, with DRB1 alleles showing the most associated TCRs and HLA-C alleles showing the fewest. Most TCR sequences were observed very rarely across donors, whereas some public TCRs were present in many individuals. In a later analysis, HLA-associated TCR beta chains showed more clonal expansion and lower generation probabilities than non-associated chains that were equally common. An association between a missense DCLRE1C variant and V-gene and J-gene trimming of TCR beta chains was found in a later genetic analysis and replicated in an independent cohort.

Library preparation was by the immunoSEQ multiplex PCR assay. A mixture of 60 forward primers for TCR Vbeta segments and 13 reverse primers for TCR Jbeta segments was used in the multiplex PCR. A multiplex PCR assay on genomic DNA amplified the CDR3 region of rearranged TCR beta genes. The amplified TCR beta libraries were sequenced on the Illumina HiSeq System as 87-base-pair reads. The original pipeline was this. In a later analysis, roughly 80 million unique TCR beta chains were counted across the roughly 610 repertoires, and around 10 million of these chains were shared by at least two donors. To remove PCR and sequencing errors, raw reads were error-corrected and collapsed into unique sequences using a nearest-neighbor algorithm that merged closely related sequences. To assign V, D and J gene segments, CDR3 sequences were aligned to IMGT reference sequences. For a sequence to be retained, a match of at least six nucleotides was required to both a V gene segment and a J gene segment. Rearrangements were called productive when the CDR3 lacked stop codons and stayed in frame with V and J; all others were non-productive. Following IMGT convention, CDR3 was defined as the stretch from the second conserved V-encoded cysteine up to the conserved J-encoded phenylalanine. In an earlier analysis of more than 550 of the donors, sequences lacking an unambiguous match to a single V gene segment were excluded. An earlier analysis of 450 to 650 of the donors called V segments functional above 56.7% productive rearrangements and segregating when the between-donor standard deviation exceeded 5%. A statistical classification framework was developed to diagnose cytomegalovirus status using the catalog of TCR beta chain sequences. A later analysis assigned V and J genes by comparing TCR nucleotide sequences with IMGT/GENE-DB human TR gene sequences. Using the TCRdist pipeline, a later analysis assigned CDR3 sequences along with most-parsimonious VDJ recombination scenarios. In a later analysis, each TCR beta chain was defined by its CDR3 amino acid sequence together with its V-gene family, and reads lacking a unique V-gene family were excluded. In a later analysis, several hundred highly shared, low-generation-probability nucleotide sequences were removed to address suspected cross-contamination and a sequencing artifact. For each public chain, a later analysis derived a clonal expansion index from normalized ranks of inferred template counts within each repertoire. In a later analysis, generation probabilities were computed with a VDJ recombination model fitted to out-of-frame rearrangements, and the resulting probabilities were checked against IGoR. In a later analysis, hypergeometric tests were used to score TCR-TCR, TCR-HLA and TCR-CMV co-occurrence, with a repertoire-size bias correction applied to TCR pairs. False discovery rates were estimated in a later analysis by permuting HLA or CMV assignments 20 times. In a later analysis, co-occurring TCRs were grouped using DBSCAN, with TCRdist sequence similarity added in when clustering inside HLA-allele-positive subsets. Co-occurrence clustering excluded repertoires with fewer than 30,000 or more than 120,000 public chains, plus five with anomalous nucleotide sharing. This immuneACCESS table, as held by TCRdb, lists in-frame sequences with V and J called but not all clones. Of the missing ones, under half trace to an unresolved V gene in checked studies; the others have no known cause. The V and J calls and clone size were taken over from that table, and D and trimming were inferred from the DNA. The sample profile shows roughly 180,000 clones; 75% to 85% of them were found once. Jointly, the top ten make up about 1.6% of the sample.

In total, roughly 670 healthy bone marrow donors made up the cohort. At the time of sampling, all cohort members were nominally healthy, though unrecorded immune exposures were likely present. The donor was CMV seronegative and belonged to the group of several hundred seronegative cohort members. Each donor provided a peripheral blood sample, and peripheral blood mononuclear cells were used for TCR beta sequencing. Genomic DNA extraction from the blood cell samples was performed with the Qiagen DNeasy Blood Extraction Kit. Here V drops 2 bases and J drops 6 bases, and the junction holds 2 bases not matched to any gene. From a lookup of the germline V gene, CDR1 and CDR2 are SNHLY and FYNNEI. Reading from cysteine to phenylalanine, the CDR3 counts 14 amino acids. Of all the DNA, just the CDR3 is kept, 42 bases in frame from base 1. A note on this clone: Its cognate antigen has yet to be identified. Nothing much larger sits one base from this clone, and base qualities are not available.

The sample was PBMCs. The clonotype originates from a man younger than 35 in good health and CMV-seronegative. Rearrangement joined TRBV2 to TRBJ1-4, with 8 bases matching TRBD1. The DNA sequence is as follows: TGTGCCAGCAGTGAACAGGGGGCGCATGAAAAACTGTTTTTT. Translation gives CASSEQGAHEKLFF.